These T cell receptor beta chains were read from a single sample in a study of siplizumab effects on memory and regulatory T cells. Measured with immunoSEQ multiplex PCR; TCRdb has only the in-frame clones, and not every one. Of about 100,000 clones in the sample, around 90% were seen once. Sequencing was performed on CD4+ T cells sorted from blood. These receptors were collected from a human donor in good health. Some clones in this sample may be carry-over from other donors' samples. Each CDR3 is given with its conserved first and last residue. D genes are given only for firm matches. Clone sizes are given selectively: once, few, many, or a class where the clone is expanded.

>once|TRBD1|TRBJ1-4|15|TRBV18
TGTGCCAGCTCGCCCGACAGGGGGGCAAATGAAAAACTGTTTTTT
CASSPDRGANEKLFF
>-|-|TRBJ2-1|13|TRBV19
TGTGCCAGTAATCCTAGCTCCTACAATGAGCAGTTCTTC
CASNPSSYNEQFF
>-|TRBD2|TRBJ2-7|17|TRBV10-2
TGCGCCAGCAGAAACTTACCGGGACTAGCGGGAGCAGAAGAGCAGTACTTC
CASRNLPGLAGAEEQYF
>-|-|TRBJ1-3|13|TRBV18
TGTGCCAGCTCAGACACCTCTGGAAACACCATATATTTT
CASSDTSGNTIYF
>-|-|TRBJ2-7|15|TRBV28
TGTGCCAGCAGTTCCCCAACGACAGGCTCCTACGAGCAGTACTTC
CASSSPTTGSYEQYF
>-|-|TRBJ2-1|14|TRBV28
TGTGCCAGCAGTTTAGGGAGCTCCTACAATGAGCAGTTCTTC
CASSLGSSYNEQFF
>-|-|TRBJ1-5|15|TRBV5-6
TGTGCCAGCAGCTTGGGGGGTTATAGCAATCAGCCCCAGCATTTT
CASSLGGYSNQPQHF
>-|-|TRBJ2-2|13|TRBV29-1
TGCAGCGTGTCAAACGACCGAACAGGGGAGCTGTTTTTT
CSVSNDRTGELFF
>-|-|TRBJ2-1|15|TRBV4-2
TGTGCCAGCAGCAATCCCACCGGACTACACAATGAGCAGTTCTTC
CASSNPTGLHNEQFF
>-|TRBD1|TRBJ2-7|15|TRBV19
TGTGCCAGTAGTGTCCCCGGGACAGGGGGCTACGAGCAGTACTTC
CASSVPGTGGYEQYF
>-|-|TRBJ1-2|14|TRBV5-4
TGTGCCAGCAGCTTGGCCGGGACCAACTATGGCTACACCTTC
CASSLAGTNYGYTF
>-|-|TRBJ2-7|14|TRBV9
TGTGCCAGCAGCCCTTCCCTAGGAGCCTACGAGCAGTACTTC
CASSPSLGAYEQYF
>-|-|TRBJ2-5|16|TRBV21-1
TGTGCCAGCAGCAATAAGGCTAGCGGGAGTAGGGAGACCCAGTACTTC
CASSNKASGSRETQYF
>-|-|TRBJ2-3|12|TRBV18
TGTGCCAGCTCACCCTCCGCGGATACGCAGTATTTT
CASSPSADTQYF
>-|-|TRBJ1-5|14|TRBV5-5
TGTGCCAGCAGCTCGGAAAACAGGGATCAGCCCCAGCATTTT
CASSSENRDQPQHF
>-|-|TRBJ2-1|15|TRBV11-2
TGTGCCAGCAGCCCATTGACGGGTCCATACAATGAGCAGTTCTTC
CASSPLTGPYNEQFF
>-|TRBD1|TRBJ2-6|18|TRBV25-1
TGTGCCAGCAGTGTAGGACAGGGGAAGGCTGGCGGGGCCAACGTCCTGACTTTC
CASSVGQGKAGGANVLTF
>-|-|TRBJ2-5|11|TRBV2
TGTGCCAGCAAGGGCAGGGAGACCCAGTACTTC
CASKGRETQYF
>-|TRBD1|TRBJ2-7|13|TRBV19
TGTGCCAGTGGGGGGACAGGGGCCTCCGAGCAGTACTTC
CASGGTGASEQYF
>-|-|TRBJ2-5|14|TRBV6-1
TGTGCCAGCACCGAATCGGCAGGTGAAGAGACCCAGTACTTC
CASTESAGEETQYF
>-|-|TRBJ1-4|14|TRBV7-9
TGTGCCAGCAGCTCTGCTCGTGCTAATGAAAAACTGTTTTTT
CASSSARANEKLFF
>-|-|TRBJ1-4|16|TRBV9
TGTGCCAGCAGCGCCCCTGTACAGGGATTTAATGAAAAACTGTTTTTT
CASSAPVQGFNEKLFF
>-|-|TRBJ1-4|15|TRBV18
TGTGCCAGCTCATCACGACCAATGGGGAATGAAAAACTGTTTTTT
CASSSRPMGNEKLFF
>once|-|TRBJ1-1|12|TRBV7-9
TGTGCCAGCAGCTCAGACCTGATTAAAGCTTTCTTT
CASSSDLIKAFF
>-|-|TRBJ2-3|15|TRBV7-2
TGTGCCAGCAGCTTACGGAGTGGTCTAGGGGATACGCAGTATTTT
CASSLRSGLGDTQYF
>-|-|TRBJ1-1|13|TRBV5-4
TGTGCCAGCAGCCGCCCGGGGAACACTGAAGCTTTCTTT
CASSRPGNTEAFF
>-|TRBD1|TRBJ1-5|15|TRBV5-1
TGCGCCAGCAGCATGGGACAGGGCCCCAATCAGCCCCAGCATTTT
CASSMGQGPNQPQHF
>-|TRBD1|TRBJ1-1|14|TRBV18
TGTGCCAGCTCACCCGACAGGGGGGGTCCTGAAGCTTTCTTT
CASSPDRGGPEAFF
>-|-|TRBJ1-1|13|TRBV28
TGTGCCAGCAGGAGAACAGGGTCCACTGAAGCTTTCTTT
CASRRTGSTEAFF
>-|TRBD2|TRBJ2-3|18|TRBV4-2
TGTGCCAGCAGCCAAGATCCCGGGACTAGCGGGAGGCCAGATACGCAGTATTTT
CASSQDPGTSGRPDTQYF
>-|-|TRBJ2-6|15|TRBV7-7
TGTGCTAGCAGCTTAGGCGGCTCTGGGGCCAACGTCCTGACTTTC
CASSLGGSGANVLTF
>-|-|TRBJ1-3|15|TRBV11-2
TGTGCCAGCAGCCCCCAACCCGGGGCTGGAAACACCATATATTTT
CASSPQPGAGNTIYF
>once|-|TRBJ2-2|13|TRBV7-7
TGTGCTAGCAGCTTAGACTGGCACGGGGAGCTGTTTTTT
CASSLDWHGELFF
>-|-|TRBJ1-5|17|TRBV7-8
TGTGCCAGCAGCTGGCGGGCGGGGACTGAAGGAGGTCAGCCCCAGCATTTT
CASSWRAGTEGGQPQHF
>few|-|TRBJ1-1|14|TRBV10-2
TGCGCCAGCAGGACGACAGGATTGAACACTGAAGCTTTCTTT
CASRTTGLNTEAFF
>-|-|TRBJ1-1|15|TRBV28
TGTGCCAGCAGTATAAGTGGGCGCGGGAACACTGAAGCTTTCTTT
CASSISGRGNTEAFF
>-|TRBD1|TRBJ2-5|13|TRBV19
TGTGCCAGTAGTACGACAGGGGTTCAGACCCAGTACTTC
CASSTTGVQTQYF
>-|-|TRBJ2-2|14|TRBV6-1
TGTGCCAGCAGTGAGACTGGAAACACCGGGGAGCTGTTTTTT
CASSETGNTGELFF
>-|-|TRBJ2-5|14|TRBV7-2
TGTGCCAGCAGCTGGTCGGGACTTATGGAGACCCAGTACTTC
CASSWSGLMETQYF
>-|-|TRBJ2-3|12|TRBV6-6
TGTGCCAGCAGTTACTCTTTGGATACGCAGTATTTT
CASSYSLDTQYF
>-|-|TRBJ2-7|13|TRBV10-3
TGTGCCACCCGTACGGACAACCACTCAGAGCAGTACTTC
CATRTDNHSEQYF